Below are 18 T cell receptor beta chains sequenced from a single sample in a study of T-cell memory formation after mild COVID-19. Using its own MiXCR run on the 5' RACE reads, TCRdb lists one record per CDR3 protein. Of around 420,000 distinct CDR3 sequences listed, less than 25% were seen once; the top ten hold about 8.7%. The sequenced sample consisted of PBMCs or a T cell subset sorted from them (not recorded which). All receptors derive from an adult woman who had mild COVID-19 (a few samples of this study predate the infection). Cell type and time point are not known.

The chain employs TRBV2 and TRBJ2-4; 12 nucleotides align to TRBD1. Trimming took 6 bases from V and 9 from J; bases not matched to a gene: 9. In germline, CDR1 is SNHLY, CDR2 FYNNEI. This CDR3 is 15 amino acids long. CDR3 amino acids: CASSTLGQGAFIQYF. Written as DNA, the CDR3 is TGTGCCAGCAGCACCCTGGGACAGGGGGCTTTCATTCAGTACTTC.

This chain links TRBV6-6 with TRBJ2-3; D is unresolved. The CDR3 contains 12 residues. V lost 10 bases, J lost 2 bases, and 10 bases lay in between. Germline V gene lookup returns CDR1 MNHNY and CDR2 SVGAGI (reference sequence). CDR3 DNA sequence: TGTGCCAACCGGCCCCCCACAGATACGCAGTATTTT. Encoded protein: CANRPPTDTQYF.

There are a few counts of this clonotype. This CDR3 is CASGAGQGSYNEQFF. The CDR3 DNA is TGTGCCAGCGGCGCCGGACAGGGCTCCTACAATGAGCAGTTCTTC. The rearrangement joins TRBV7-3 to TRBJ2-1; 8 positions match TRBD1. After removal of 8 bases from V and 0 bases from J, the junction contained 6 bases not matched to a gene. The CDR3 has 15 residues. The germline V gene encodes CDR1 SGHTA and CDR2 FQGTGA. The full variable domain, rest sourced from reference TRBV7-3 and TRBJ2-1, is GAGVSQTPSNKVTEKGKYVELRCDPISGHTALYWYRQSLGQGPEFLIYFQGTGAADDSGLPNDRFFAVRPEGSVSTLKIQRTERGDSAVYLCASGAGQGSYNEQFFGPGTRLTVL.

V is TRBV20-1 and J is TRBJ1-2; the D is unclear. In germline, CDR1 is DFQATT, CDR2 SNEGSKA (reference sequence). V was shortened by 2 bases and J by 6 bases, with 10 bases between the two germline ends. This CDR3 region has 12 residues. CDR3 DNA sequence: TGCAGTGCTAGAACCATTCCGGATGGCTACACCTTC. Protein sequence: CSARTIPDGYTF.

The CDR3 coding sequence is TGTGCCAGCACTTTACAGGGTACAGATACGCAGTATTTT. As protein: CASTLQGTDTQYF. The J gene is TRBJ2-3, the V gene TRBV25-1; D is perhaps TRBD1 (6 bases). Trimming cost V 7 bases and J 3 bases, with 11 bases left between them. CDR3 length: 13 residues. The germline CDR1 and CDR2 sequences are MGHDK and SYGVNS.

The chain uses TRBV18 and TRBJ2-7; TRBD1 aligns across 7 bases. V dropped 2 bases and J dropped 6; count of bases not matched to a gene: 7. The CDR3 is 14 residues long. Germline V lookup: CDR1 KGHSH, CDR2 LQKENI. DNA of the CDR3: TGTGCCAGCTCACCAGCACAGGGGACCGGCGAGCAGTACTTC. Amino acid sequence: CASSPAQGTGEQYF. The whole variable domain, remainder taken from reference TRBV18 and TRBJ2-7, is NAGVMQNPRHLVRRRGQEARLRCSPMKGHSHVYWYRQLPEEGLKFMVYLQKENIIDESGMPKERFSAEFPKEGPSILRIQQVVRGDSAAYFCASSPAQGTGEQYFGPGTRLTVT.

This clonotype has only a few counts. This chain connects TRBV20-1 to TRBJ2-5; TRBD2 matches at 7 bases. The V and J ends lost 1 base and 2 bases, in that order; junction bases with no gene match: 7. This CDR3 comprises 15 residues. CDR1 is DFQATT and CDR2 is SNEGSKA in the germline V gene (reference sequence). CDR3 loop: CSARVLHGGQETQYF. The CDR3 DNA is TGCAGTGCTAGAGTTCTTCACGGGGGGCAAGAGACCCAGTACTTC.

This clonotype occurred many times. V and J are TRBV5-1 and TRBJ2-1, with TRBD2 matching 9 bases. The CDR3 spans 16 residues. Trimming at V came to 0 bases and at J to 2 bases, leaving 3 bases not matched to a gene. Germline-derived CDR1 and CDR2 are SGHRS and YFSETQ. The CDR3 protein is CASSLAAGGPYNEQFF. The CDR3 DNA follows: TGCGCCAGCAGCTTGGCAGCGGGAGGCCCCTACAATGAGCAGTTCTTC.

This chain links TRBV19 with TRBJ1-3, with TRBD1 matching over 7 bases. The CDR3 runs to 13 residues. Unmatched junction bases numbered 3, after V lost 6 bases and J lost 4 bases. Germline CDR1 and CDR2: LNHDA and SQIVND (reference sequence). CDR3 sequence: CASRTGKGNTIYF. In DNA form, the CDR3 reads TGTGCCAGTAGGACAGGGAAAGGAAACACCATATATTTT.

The rearrangement links TRBV12-3 or TRBV12-4 to TRBJ2-1, with a weak D call TRBD2 (5 bases). CDR3 length: 13 residues. With 3 bases removed from V and 5 bases from J, the gap between germline ends came to 8 bases. CDR3 sequence reads: CASSFMRDNEQFF. The DNA for the CDR3 is TGTGCCAGCAGTTTCATGCGGGACAATGAGCAGTTCTTC.

This clonotype was counted a few times. The chain employs TRBV29-1 and TRBJ2-5; TRBD2 agrees at 14 bases. From germline, CDR1 is SQVTM and CDR2 ANQGSEA. This CDR3 spans 15 amino acids. V lost 6 bases to trimming and J lost 5 bases; unmatched junction nucleotides: 8. CDR3 protein: CSVGTSGGWEETQYF. Here the CDR3 DNA reads TGCAGCGTCGGGACTAGCGGGGGCTGGGAGGAGACCCAGTACTTC.

The chain employs TRBV4-1 and TRBJ2-3; possibly TRBD1 or TRBD2 for D (5 bases each). Germline values: CDR1 MGHRA, CDR2 YSYEKL. V lost 0 bases, J lost 3 bases, and 10 bases lay in between. The CDR3 is 15 amino acids. CDR3 sequence: CASSQDGTPTDTQYF. The CDR3 DNA is TGCGCCAGCAGCCAAGATGGGACCCCGACAGATACGCAGTATTTT.

This clonotype showed up just a few times. The rearrangement uses TRBV12-3 or TRBV12-4 and TRBJ2-5; 8 bases are shared with TRBD2. The CDR3 consists of 16 residues. J was trimmed by 3 bases and V by 4 bases; bases with no gene match: 10. The CDR3 nucleotides read TGTGCCAGCAGTTCTCGGGAGGGGATCGGGAAAGAGACCCAGTACTTC. Amino acid sequence: CASSSREGIGKETQYF.

The chain couples TRBV7-2 to TRBJ2-2; TRBD2 aligns across 8 bases. The trim removed 6 bases at V and 4 bases at J, leaving 7 bases unmatched. Germline V lookup: CDR1 SGHTA, CDR2 FQGNSA. The CDR3 spans 15 residues. CDR3 sequence: CASRLGGASTGELFF. The CDR3 DNA reads as TGTGCCAGCAGACTCGGGGGGGCGAGCACCGGGGAGCTGTTTTTT.

This clonotype was counted a few times. This chain uses TRBV30 with TRBJ1-1; D may be TRBD1 (5 bases). V lost 2 bases, J lost 5 bases, and 24 bases lay in between. CDR3 length: 17 residues. Germline V lookup: CDR1 GTSNPN, CDR2 SVGIG (reference sequence). This CDR3 reads CAWSPRRGRSVRTEAFF. The CDR3 DNA reads TGTGCCTGGAGTCCCAGGCGGGGCCGGAGTGTTAGGACTGAAGCTTTCTTT.

This sequence joins TRBV4-2 and TRBJ2-1; D is undetermined. The CDR3 totals 17 residues. V lost 0 bases, J lost 6 bases, and 18 bases lay in between. Looked up from germline, CDR1 is LGHNA and CDR2 is YNFKEQ. Written as DNA, the CDR3 is TGTGCCAGCAGCCAAGATCCCCCGGGCCCCGCTTCCAATGAGCAGTTCTTC. Its protein product is CASSQDPPGPASNEQFF.

V and J are TRBV7-9 and TRBJ2-2; TRBD1 agrees at 7 bases. Unmatched junction bases numbered 1, after V lost 6 bases and J lost 6 bases. Per germline, CDR1 SEHNR and CDR2 FQNEAQ (reference sequence). The CDR3 totals 12 residues. For the CDR3, the DNA is TGTGCCAGCAGGACAGGGTCCGGGGAGCTGTTTTTT. Translating it yields CASRTGSGELFF.

This chain links TRBV9 with TRBJ2-1; possibly TRBD1 or TRBD2 for D (5 bases each). Germline assignment: CDR1 SGDLS and CDR2 YYNGEE. The CDR3 is 17 residues long. V was trimmed by 2 bases and J by 9 bases, leaving 24 bases between them. In DNA, the CDR3 is TGTGCCAGCAGCGTTGTACCATCGGGACCGGGAAGAGGTGAGCAGTTCTTC. Translating it yields CASSVVPSGPGRGEQFF.